The 10 T cell receptor beta chains given below trace back to one sample, sequenced in a study of cytomegalovirus exposure and HLA in healthy donors. The study ran its PCR with 60 Vbeta and 13 Jbeta primers. The repertoire was sequenced with immunoSEQ multiplex PCR; TCRdb's copy has only in-frame clones and lacks some. The sample contains about 100,000 clones, roughly 72% of which appear only once. Source material: PBMCs. Receptor source: a man aged 30-40 years in good health and CMV-seronegative.

This chain links TRBV5-1 with TRBJ2-5; D might be TRBD2 (6 bases). The J call may be mistaken, given a closer DNA end match to TRBJ2-7. This CDR3 has 15 amino acids. The germline gives CDR1 SGHRS, CDR2 YFSETQ. The CDR3 DNA is TGCGCCAGCAGGGCCGGGGACTCAATCGCCTACGAGCAGTACTTC. Translating it yields CASRAGDSIAYEQYF.

The chain couples TRBV28 to TRBJ2-2; 15 bases align to TRBD2. This CDR3 is built from 19 residues. With V trimmed by 5 bases and J by 4 bases, 11 bases remained unmatched. Germline V gives CDR1 MDHEN, CDR2 SYDVKM. CDR3 in amino acids: CASSLRMGLAGGATGELFF. DNA for the CDR3: TGTGCCAGCAGTCTTCGTATGGGACTAGCGGGAGGTGCCACCGGGGAGCTGTTTTTT.

This clone is labeled medium-sized. The rearrangement joins TRBV19 to TRBJ2-7, with D perhaps TRBD2 (6 bases). Deletions cut 7 bases from V and 0 bases from J, with 16 bases between. CDR1 is LNHDA and CDR2 is SQIVND in the germline V gene (reference sequence). The CDR3 runs to 15 residues. The CDR3 spells CASKVASAASYEQYF. CDR3 nucleotide sequence: TGTGCCAGTAAGGTCGCTAGCGCGGCCTCCTACGAGCAGTACTTC.

Of note for this clone: At one end the junction does not follow the germline gene, possibly because of a read error. The chain employs TRBV9 and TRBJ1-3; 7 bases line up with TRBD1. Germline V gene data show CDR1 as SGDLS and CDR2 as YYNGEE. The CDR3 spans 15 residues. Written as DNA, the CDR3 is TGTGCCAGCAGCGTCCAGGGGGTAGGTGGAGACACCATATATTTT. Translation: CASSVQGVGGDTIYF. Together with reference TRBV9 and TRBJ1-3, the CDR3 gives the full variable domain: DSGVTQTPKHLITATGQRVTLRCSPRSGDLSVYWYQQSLDQGLQFLIQYYNGEERAKGNILERFSAQQFPDLHSELNLSSLELGDSALYFCASSVQGVGGDTIYFGEGSWLTVV.

The chain couples TRBV6-1 to TRBJ2-5, with TRBD1 identical over 11 bases. J was trimmed by 3 bases and V by 6 bases; bases with no gene match: 6. The CDR3 totals 15 residues. The V gene's germline CDR1 is MNHNS and CDR2 SASEGT. The CDR3 spells CASRGTGGGKETQYF. Here the CDR3 DNA reads TGTGCCAGCAGAGGGACAGGGGGGGGTAAAGAGACCCAGTACTTC.

This clone was recorded only once. The chain joins TRBV6-5 to TRBJ1-4, with 7 bases that match TRBD1. Germline-derived CDR1 and CDR2 are MNHEY and SVGAGI. V trimming: 4 bases; J trimming: 8 bases; junction bases outside the gene matches: 4. The CDR3 is 13 residues long. For the CDR3, the DNA is TGTGCCAGCAGTTCTGGCAGGGGGGAAAAACTGTTTTTT. This encodes CASSSGRGEKLFF.

The J gene is TRBJ2-3, the V gene TRBV7-8; D ambiguous. This CDR3 region has 18 residues. Germline-derived CDR1 and CDR2 are SGHVS and FQNEAQ. With 0 bases removed from V and 1 base from J, the gap between germline ends came to 17 bases. The CDR3, as DNA: TGTGCCAGCAGCTTAGCGCATGACGCTAGGTACGGCACAGATACGCAGTATTTT. Amino acid sequence: CASSLAHDARYGTDTQYF.

The genes are TRBV28 and TRBJ2-1, with D tentatively TRBD2 (5 bases). This CDR3 has 11 residues. Germline CDR1 reads MDHEN; CDR2 reads SYDVKM. The V gene lost 3 bases and the J gene lost 15 bases, with 12 bases spanning the gap. The CDR3 DNA is TGTGCCAGCAGTTTCTTCGGGAAGGGGTTCTTC. This sequence encodes CASSFFGKGFF.

J is TRBJ2-7 and V is TRBV19; 8 bases agree with TRBD1. This CDR3 has 15 residues. Trimming took 3 bases from V and 2 from J; bases not matched to a gene: 6. Germline V gene data show CDR1 as LNHDA and CDR2 as SQIVND (reference sequence). CDR3 nucleotide sequence: TGTGCCAGTAGTATCAATCAGGGGGCTCCCTACGAGCAGTACTTC. This gives the protein CASSINQGAPYEQYF.

There are many counts of this clone. The V gene is TRBV6-1, the J gene TRBJ1-1; maybe TRBD1 (5 bases). Trimming stripped 4 bases from V and 5 bases from J, with 14 bases between. The CDR3 totals 14 residues. Germline V lookup: CDR1 MNHNS, CDR2 SASEGT. This chain's CDR3 is CASSGEVAGTEAFF. The CDR3 DNA follows: TGTGCCAGCAGTGGTGAAGTAGCAGGGACTGAAGCTTTCTTT.